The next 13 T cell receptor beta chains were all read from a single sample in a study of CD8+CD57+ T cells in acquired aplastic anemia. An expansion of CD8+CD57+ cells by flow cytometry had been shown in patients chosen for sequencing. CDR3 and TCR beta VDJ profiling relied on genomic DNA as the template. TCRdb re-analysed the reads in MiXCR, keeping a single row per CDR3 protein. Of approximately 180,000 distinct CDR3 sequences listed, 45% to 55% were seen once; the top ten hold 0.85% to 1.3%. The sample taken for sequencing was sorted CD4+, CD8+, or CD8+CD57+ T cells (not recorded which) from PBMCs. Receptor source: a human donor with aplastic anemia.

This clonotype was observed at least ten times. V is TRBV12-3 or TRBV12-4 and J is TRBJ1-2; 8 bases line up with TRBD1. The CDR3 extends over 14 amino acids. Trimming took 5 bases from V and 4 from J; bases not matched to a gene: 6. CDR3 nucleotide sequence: TGTGCCAGCAGTCCACGGACAGGGAGCTATGGCTACACCTTC. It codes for CASSPRTGSYGYTF.

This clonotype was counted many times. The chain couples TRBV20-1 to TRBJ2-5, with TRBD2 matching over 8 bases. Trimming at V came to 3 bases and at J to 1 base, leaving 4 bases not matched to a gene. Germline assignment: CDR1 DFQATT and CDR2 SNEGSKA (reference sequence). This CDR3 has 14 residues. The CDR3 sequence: CSASKRGGQETQYF. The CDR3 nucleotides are TGCAGTGCTAGTAAACGGGGGGGCCAAGAGACCCAGTACTTC.

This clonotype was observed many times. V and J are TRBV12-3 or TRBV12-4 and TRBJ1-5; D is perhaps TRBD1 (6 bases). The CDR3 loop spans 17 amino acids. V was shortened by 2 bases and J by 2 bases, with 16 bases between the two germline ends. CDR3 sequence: CASSLNRDRYGNQPQHF. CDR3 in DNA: TGTGCCAGCAGTTTAAACAGGGATCGATATGGCAATCAGCCCCAGCATTTT.

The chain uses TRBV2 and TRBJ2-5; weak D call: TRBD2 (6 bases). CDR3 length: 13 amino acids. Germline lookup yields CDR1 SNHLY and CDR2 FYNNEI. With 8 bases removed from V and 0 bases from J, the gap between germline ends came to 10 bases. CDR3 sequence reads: CASARGNQETQYF. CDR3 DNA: TGTGCCAGCGCCCGGGGGAACCAAGAGACCCAGTACTTC.

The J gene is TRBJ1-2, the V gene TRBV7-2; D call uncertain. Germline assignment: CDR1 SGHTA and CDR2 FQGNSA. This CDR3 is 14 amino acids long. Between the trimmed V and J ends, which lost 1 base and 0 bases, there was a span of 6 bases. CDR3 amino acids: CASSLGVANYGYTF. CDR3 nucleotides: TGTGCCAGCAGCTTAGGCGTAGCTAACTATGGCTACACCTTC. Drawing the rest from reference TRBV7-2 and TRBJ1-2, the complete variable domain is GAGVSQSPSNKVTEKGKDVELRCDPISGHTALYWYRQSLGQGLEFLIYFQGNSAPDKSGLPSDRFSAERTGGSVSTLTIQRTQQEDSAVYLCASSLGVANYGYTFGSGTRLTVV.

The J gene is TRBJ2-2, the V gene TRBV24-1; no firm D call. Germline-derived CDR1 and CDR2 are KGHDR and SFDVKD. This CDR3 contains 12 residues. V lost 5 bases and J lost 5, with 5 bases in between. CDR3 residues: CATSAETGELFF. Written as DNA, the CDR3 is TGTGCCACCAGTGCGGAGACCGGGGAGCTGTTTTTT.

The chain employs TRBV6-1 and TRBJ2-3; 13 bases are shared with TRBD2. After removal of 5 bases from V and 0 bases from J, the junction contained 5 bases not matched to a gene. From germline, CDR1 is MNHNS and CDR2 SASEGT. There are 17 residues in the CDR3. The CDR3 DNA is TGTGCCAGCAGTAAACTAGCGGGGGGGCTCAGCACAGATACGCAGTATTTT. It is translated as CASSKLAGGLSTDTQYF.

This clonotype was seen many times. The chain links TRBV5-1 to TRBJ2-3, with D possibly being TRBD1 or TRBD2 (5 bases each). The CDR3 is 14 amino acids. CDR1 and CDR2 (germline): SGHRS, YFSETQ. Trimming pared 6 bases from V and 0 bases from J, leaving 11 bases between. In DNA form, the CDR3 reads TGCGCCAGCAATTTAGGGGACAGCACAGATACGCAGTATTTT. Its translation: CASNLGDSTDTQYF.

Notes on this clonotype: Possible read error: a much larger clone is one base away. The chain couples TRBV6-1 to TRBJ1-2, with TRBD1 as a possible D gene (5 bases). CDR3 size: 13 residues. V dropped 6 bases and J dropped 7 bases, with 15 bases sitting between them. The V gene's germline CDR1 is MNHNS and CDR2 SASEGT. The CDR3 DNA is TGTGCCAGCAGCCAGGGTCTCCCGGGTGGCTACACCTTC. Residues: CASSQGLPGGYTF.

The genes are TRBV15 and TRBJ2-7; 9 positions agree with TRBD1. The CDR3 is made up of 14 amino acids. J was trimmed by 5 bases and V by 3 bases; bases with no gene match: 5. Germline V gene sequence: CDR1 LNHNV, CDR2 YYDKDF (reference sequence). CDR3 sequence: CATSRRTGEDEQYF. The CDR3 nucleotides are TGTGCCACCAGCAGGCGGACAGGGGAGGACGAGCAGTACTTC. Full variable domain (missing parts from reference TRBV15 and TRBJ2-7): DAMVIQNPRYQVTQFGKPVTLSCSQTLNHNVMYWYQQKSSQAPKLLFHYYDKDFNNEADTPDNFQSRRPNTSFCFLDIRSPGLGDTAMYLCATSRRTGEDEQYFGPGTRLTVT.

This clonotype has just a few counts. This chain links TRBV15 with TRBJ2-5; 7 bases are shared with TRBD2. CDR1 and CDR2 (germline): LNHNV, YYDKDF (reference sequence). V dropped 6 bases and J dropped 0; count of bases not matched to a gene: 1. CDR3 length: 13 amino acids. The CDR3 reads CATSRGDQETQYF. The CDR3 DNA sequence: TGTGCCACCAGTCGGGGGGACCAAGAGACCCAGTACTTC. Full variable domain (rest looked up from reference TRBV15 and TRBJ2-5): DAMVIQNPRYQVTQFGKPVTLSCSQTLNHNVMYWYQQKSSQAPKLLFHYYDKDFNNEADTPDNFQSRRPNTSFCFLDIRSPGLGDTAMYLCATSRGDQETQYFGPGTRLLVL.

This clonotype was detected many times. CDR3 residues: CASGNSSRRNQPQHF. The CDR3 DNA sequence: TGTGCCAGTGGAAATTCTAGCCGTCGAAATCAGCCCCAGCATTTT. This chain joins TRBV19 and TRBJ1-5; D gene uncertain. This CDR3 has 15 residues. Germline V CDR1 and CDR2: LNHDA, SQIVND (reference sequence). Trimming shortened V by 8 bases and J by 4 bases, and 18 bases separated the two germline ends.

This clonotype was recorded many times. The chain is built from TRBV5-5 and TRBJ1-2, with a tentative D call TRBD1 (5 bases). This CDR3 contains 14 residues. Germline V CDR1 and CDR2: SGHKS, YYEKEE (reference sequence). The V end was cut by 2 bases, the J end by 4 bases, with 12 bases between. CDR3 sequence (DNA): TGTGCCAGCAGCTTCGGGACGGCAGGCTATGGCTACACCTTC. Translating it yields CASSFGTAGYGYTF.